Below are 11 T cell receptor beta chains sequenced from a single sample in a study of OX40 agonist ivuxolimab in advanced cancers. Profiled with immunoSEQ multiplex PCR; TCRdb holds only in-frame clones, not every one. The sample holds around 87,000 clones, roughly 94% seen once. The sample in question was CD4+ or CD8+ T cells sorted from blood, obtained in a trial of the OX40 agonist ivuxolimab. The receptors originated from an adult with an advanced solid tumor such as melanoma, head and neck, liver or kidney cancer.

The chain has TRBV19 and TRBJ2-1; 9 bases match TRBD2. V lost 7 bases to trimming and J lost 5 bases; unmatched junction nucleotides: 9. The CDR3 has 15 residues. CDR1 and CDR2 (germline): LNHDA, SQIVND (reference sequence). The CDR3 loop is CASKVVAGGDNEQFF. CDR3 nucleotides: TGTGCCAGTAAGGTCGTGGCGGGAGGGGACAATGAGCAGTTCTTC.

The chain joins TRBV2 to TRBJ1-1; D is uncertain. From germline, CDR1 is SNHLY and CDR2 FYNNEI. The V and J ends lost 4 bases and 4 bases respectively, with 13 bases between them. The CDR3 length is 14 residues. CDR3 sequence: CASSGSTGGTEAFF. The CDR3, as DNA: TGTGCCAGCAGTGGTTCCACCGGTGGCACTGAAGCTTTCTTT.

This rearrangement joins TRBV29-1 to TRBJ2-4; D call uncertain. This CDR3 is 12 amino acids long. Germline CDR1 and CDR2: SQVTM and ANQGSEA. V gave up 5 bases and J gave up 0 bases, with 5 bases separating them. CDR3 DNA: TGCAGCGTTCTCCTAGCCAAAAACATTCAGTACTTC. This translates into CSVLLAKNIQYF.

The chain is built from TRBV6-6 and TRBJ2-1; perhaps TRBD2 as D (6 bases). V lost 10 bases, J lost 5 bases, and 21 bases lay in between. Germline loops: CDR1 MNHNY, CDR2 SVGAGI (reference sequence). This CDR3 contains 15 residues. The CDR3 DNA follows: TGTGCCACCAGAGTACCGGGAGACGTCAACAATGAGCAGTTCTTC. The encoded protein is CATRVPGDVNNEQFF.

The gene calls are TRBV10-1 and TRBJ2-7; D is unclear. V was clipped by 2 bases and J by 7 bases, with 12 bases between them. From germline, CDR1 is WNHNN and CDR2 SYGVQD (reference sequence). This CDR3 contains 13 residues. The CDR3 protein is CASSEGPAREQYF. As DNA, the CDR3 is TGCGCCAGCAGTGAGGGTCCAGCGCGGGAGCAGTACTTC.

This chain uses TRBV27 with TRBJ1-2, with D tentatively TRBD1 (5 bases). The CDR3 spans 18 residues. The V and J ends lost 0 bases and 4 bases respectively, with 21 bases between them. Germline V gene lookup returns CDR1 MNHEY and CDR2 SMNVEV (reference sequence). As DNA, the CDR3 is TGTGCCAGCAGTTTATCCCCAACCCGACAGATAGGGCCCTATGGCTACACCTTC. Translated: CASSLSPTRQIGPYGYTF.

The chain joins TRBV5-5 to TRBJ2-1, with D uncertain. The CDR3 contains 12 residues. CDR1 and CDR2 from the germline V gene are SGHKS and YYEKEE (reference sequence). Trimming stripped 4 bases from V and 5 bases from J, with 7 bases between. The CDR3 coding sequence is TGTGCCAGCAGCATGAAACACAATGAGCAGTTCTTC. It codes for CASSMKHNEQFF.

The rearrangement uses TRBV4-1 and TRBJ2-7; the D is unclear. Germline V lookup: CDR1 MGHRA, CDR2 YSYEKL. V was clipped by 1 base and J by 1 base, with 11 bases between them. The CDR3 covers 15 residues. The CDR3 coding sequence is TGCGCCAGCAGCCAAGGAGTAGACGGGTCCTACGAGCAGTACTTC. It encodes CASSQGVDGSYEQYF.

The chain employs TRBV2 and TRBJ2-1, with D unclear. Trimming left V 4 bases short and J 10 bases short, with 8 bases between. CDR1 SNHLY and CDR2 FYNNEI come from the germline V gene. The CDR3 runs 11 residues. The CDR3 is CASSGEGEQFF. CDR3 DNA sequence: TGTGCCAGCAGTGGAGAAGGGGAGCAGTTCTTC. The whole variable domain, filled in from reference TRBV2 and TRBJ2-1, reads EPEVTQTPSHQVTQMGQEVILRCVPISNHLYFYWYRQILGQKVEFLVSFYNNEISEKSEIFDDQFSVERPDGSNFTLKIRSTKLEDSAMYFCASSGEGEQFFGPGTRLTVL.

This chain joins TRBV2 and TRBJ2-5; a weak D match, TRBD1 (5 bases). Between the trimmed V and J ends, which lost 3 bases and 5 bases, there was a span of 10 bases. The CDR3 length is 13 residues. In germline, CDR1 is SNHLY, CDR2 FYNNEI. The DNA of the CDR3 is TGTGCCAGCAGTGATACAGGTAGTGAGACCCAGTACTTC. Encoded protein: CASSDTGSETQYF.

The CDR3 DNA reads TGTGCCAGCAGCTCCCTCCTCAGCTACACCGGGGAGCTGTTTTTT. It is translated as CASSSLLSYTGELFF. The chain has TRBV7-6 and TRBJ2-2; D unclear. The germline V gene encodes CDR1 SGHVS and CDR2 FNYEAQ. The germline V and J ends were trimmed by 4 bases and 3 bases, with 12 bases remaining between them. This CDR3 contains 15 residues.